This TCR beta chain was captured by sequencing in a study of T cells in Graves' hyperthyroidism and ophthalmopathy. Comments on this clonotype: Its antigen is as yet unknown.

RNA transcripts gave rise to amplified TCR beta CDR3 regions. The HTBI set primed first-round TCR CDR3 RT-PCR. TCRdb processed the multiplex PCR reads anew with MiXCR; each CDR3 protein has one entry. Among around 270,000 distinct CDR3 sequences listed, 15% to 20% were seen once. Germline V gene lookup returns CDR1 ENHRY and CDR2 SYGVKD. J was trimmed by 6 bases and V by 5 bases; bases with no gene match: 11. The CDR3 is 16 residues long. General study findings and limits: Most thyroid clonotypes with frequency above 0.001 were detected in blood. Ophthalmopathy stood apart from stable hyperthyroidism in a 13 V-J model.

Individuals with ophthalmopathy presented a Clinical Activity Score of at least 3, a NOSPECS grade of at least 4 and a duration under 3 months. This receptor was identified in a man aged 50-60 years with Graves' ophthalmopathy. The specimen was blood. This chain connects TRBV10-3 to TRBJ2-1; 9 bases fit TRBD2. CDR3 nucleotide sequence: TGTGCCATCAGTCAATTTAGCGGGAGTGGCCGCAATGAGCAGTTCTTC. Translating it yields CAISQFSGSGRNEQFF.